This TCR beta chain was observed in a study of cytomegalovirus exposure and HLA in healthy donors. Primers: 60 Vbeta forward and 13 Jbeta reverse. The repertoire was sequenced with immunoSEQ multiplex PCR; TCRdb's copy has only in-frame clones and lacks some. The sample holds about 200,000 clones. This CDR3 spans 15 amino acids. Germline trimming cut 7 bases from V and 2 bases from J; bases unmatched to any gene: 12. CDR1 is SQVTM, CDR2 ANQGSEA, per germline. The sequenced material came from PBMCs. The clonotype originates from a girl aged 2-9 years in good health and CMV-seropositive. The chain has TRBV29-1 and TRBJ2-3; 7 bases match TRBD2. CDR3 region: CSATGGRESTDTQYF. The CDR3 DNA sequence: TGCAGCGCCACGGGAGGCCGAGAATCCACAGATACGCAGTATTTT.